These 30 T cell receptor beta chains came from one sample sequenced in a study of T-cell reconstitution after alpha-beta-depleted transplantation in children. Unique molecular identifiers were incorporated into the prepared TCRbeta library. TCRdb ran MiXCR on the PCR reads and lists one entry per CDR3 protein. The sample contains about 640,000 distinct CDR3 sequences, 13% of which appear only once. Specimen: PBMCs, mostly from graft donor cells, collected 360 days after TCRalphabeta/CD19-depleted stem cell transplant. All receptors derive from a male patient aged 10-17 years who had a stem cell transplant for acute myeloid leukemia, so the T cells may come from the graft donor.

CDR3 loop: CASSCDHRDLIGPRTLYEQYF. The CDR3 DNA is TGTGCCAGCAGTTGTGACCACCGGGACCTCATAGGGCCCCGGACCCTTTACGAGCAGTACTTC. The chain recombines TRBV28 with TRBJ2-7; the D gene could be TRBD1 or TRBD2 (5 bases each). The CDR3 has 21 amino acids. Deletions cut 4 bases from V and 4 bases from J, with 35 bases between. Germline V lookup: CDR1 MDHEN, CDR2 SYDVKM.

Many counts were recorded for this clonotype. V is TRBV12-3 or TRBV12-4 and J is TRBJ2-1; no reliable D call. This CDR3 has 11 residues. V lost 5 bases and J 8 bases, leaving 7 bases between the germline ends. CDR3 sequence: CASSLPHEQFF. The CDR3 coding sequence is TGTGCCAGCAGTCTTCCTCATGAGCAGTTCTTC.

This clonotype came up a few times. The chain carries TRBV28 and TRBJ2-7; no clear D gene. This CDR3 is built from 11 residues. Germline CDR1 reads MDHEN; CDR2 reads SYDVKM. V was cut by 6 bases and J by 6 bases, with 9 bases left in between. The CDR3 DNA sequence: TGTGCCAGCAGCTCACCGACCGAGCAGTACTTC. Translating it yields CASSSPTEQYF. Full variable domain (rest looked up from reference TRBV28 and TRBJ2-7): DVKVTQSSRYLVKRTGEKVFLECVQDMDHENMFWYRQDPGLGLRLIYFSYDVKMKEKGDIPEGYSVSREKKERFSLILESASTNQTSMYLCASSSPTEQYFGPGTRLTVT.

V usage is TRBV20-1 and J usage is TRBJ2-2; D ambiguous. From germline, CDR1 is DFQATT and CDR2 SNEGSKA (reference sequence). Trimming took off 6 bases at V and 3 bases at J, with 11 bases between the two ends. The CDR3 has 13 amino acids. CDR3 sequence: CSASVTYTGELFF. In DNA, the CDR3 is TGCAGTGCCTCTGTGACTTACACCGGGGAGCTGTTTTTT.

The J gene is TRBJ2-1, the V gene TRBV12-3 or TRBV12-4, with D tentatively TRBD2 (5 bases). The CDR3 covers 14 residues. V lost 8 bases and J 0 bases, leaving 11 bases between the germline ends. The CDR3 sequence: CASLSGSSYNEQFF. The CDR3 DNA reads TGTGCCAGCCTGAGCGGAAGCTCCTACAATGAGCAGTTCTTC.

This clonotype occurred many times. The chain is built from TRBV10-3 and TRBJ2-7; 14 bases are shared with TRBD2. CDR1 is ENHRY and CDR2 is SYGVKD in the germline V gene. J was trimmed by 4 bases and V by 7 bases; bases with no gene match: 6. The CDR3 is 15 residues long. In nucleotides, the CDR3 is TGTGCCATCAACTCGGGACTAGCGGGAGAGTACGAGCAGTACTTC. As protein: CAINSGLAGEYEQYF.

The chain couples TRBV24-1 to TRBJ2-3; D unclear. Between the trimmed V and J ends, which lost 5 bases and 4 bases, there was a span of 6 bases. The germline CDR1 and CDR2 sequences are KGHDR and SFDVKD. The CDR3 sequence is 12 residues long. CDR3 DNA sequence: TGTGCCACCAGTGTCGGTTCAGATACGCAGTATTTT. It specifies CATSVGSDTQYF.

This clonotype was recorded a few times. CDR3 residues: CSAGLAGEVDTGELFF. CDR3 DNA: TGCAGTGCCGGACTAGCGGGAGAGGTGGACACCGGGGAGCTGTTTTTT. The rearrangement joins TRBV20-1 to TRBJ2-2; 13 bases are a match to TRBD2. Germline V CDR1 and CDR2: DFQATT, SNEGSKA (reference sequence). J lost 3 bases, V lost 6 bases, and 7 bases had no gene match. The CDR3 loop spans 16 amino acids.

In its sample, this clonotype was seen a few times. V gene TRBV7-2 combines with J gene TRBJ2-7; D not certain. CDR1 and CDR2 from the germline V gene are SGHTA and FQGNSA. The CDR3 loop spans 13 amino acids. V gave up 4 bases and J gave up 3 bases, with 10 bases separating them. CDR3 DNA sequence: TGTGCCAGCAGCTCCTATATGGGCTACGAGCAGTACTTC. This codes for CASSSYMGYEQYF. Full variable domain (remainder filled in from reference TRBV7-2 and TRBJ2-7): GAGVSQSPSNKVTEKGKDVELRCDPISGHTALYWYRQSLGQGLEFLIYFQGNSAPDKSGLPSDRFSAERTGGSVSTLTIQRTQQEDSAVYLCASSSYMGYEQYFGPGTRLTVT.

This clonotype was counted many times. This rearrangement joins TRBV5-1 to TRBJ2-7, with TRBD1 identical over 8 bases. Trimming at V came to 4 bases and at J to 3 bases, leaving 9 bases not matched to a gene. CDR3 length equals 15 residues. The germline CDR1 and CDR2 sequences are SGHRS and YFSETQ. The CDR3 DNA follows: TGCGCCAGCAGCATCGCCGGGACAGGATACTACGAGCAGTACTTC. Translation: CASSIAGTGYYEQYF.

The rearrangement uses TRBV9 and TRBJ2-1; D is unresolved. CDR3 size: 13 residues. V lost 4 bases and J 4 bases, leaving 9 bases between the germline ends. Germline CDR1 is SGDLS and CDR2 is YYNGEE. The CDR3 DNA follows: TGTGCCAGCAGCTCCCCAATTTACAATGAGCAGTTCTTC. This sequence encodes CASSSPIYNEQFF.

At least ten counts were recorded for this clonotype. The chain's CDR3 is CASSPSAEQYF. DNA of the CDR3: TGTGCCAGCAGCCCCTCCGCCGAGCAGTACTTC. The chain recombines TRBV7-9 with TRBJ2-7, with D unresolved. Germline loops: CDR1 SEHNR, CDR2 FQNEAQ (reference sequence). The CDR3 has 11 residues. Trimming pared 5 bases from V and 6 bases from J, leaving 8 bases between. Full variable domain (missing parts from reference TRBV7-9 and TRBJ2-7): DTGVSQNPRHKITKRGQNVTFRCDPISEHNRLYWYRQTLGQGPEFLTYFQNEAQLEKSRLLSDRFSAERPKGSFSTLEIQRTEQGDSAMYLCASSPSAEQYFGPGTRLTVT.

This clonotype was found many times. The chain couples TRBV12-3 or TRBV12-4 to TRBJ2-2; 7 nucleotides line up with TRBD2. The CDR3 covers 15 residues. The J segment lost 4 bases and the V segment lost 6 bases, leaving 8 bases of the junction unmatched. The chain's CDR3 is CASSQTSAFTGELFF. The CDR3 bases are TGTGCCAGCAGCCAAACTAGCGCCTTCACCGGGGAGCTGTTTTTT.

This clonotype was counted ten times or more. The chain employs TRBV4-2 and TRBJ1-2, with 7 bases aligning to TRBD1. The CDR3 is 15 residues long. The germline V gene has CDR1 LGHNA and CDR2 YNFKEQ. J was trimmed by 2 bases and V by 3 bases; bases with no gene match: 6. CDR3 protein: CASSHTGQLNYGYTF. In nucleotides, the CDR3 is TGTGCCAGCAGCCATACGGGACAGCTAAACTATGGCTACACCTTC.

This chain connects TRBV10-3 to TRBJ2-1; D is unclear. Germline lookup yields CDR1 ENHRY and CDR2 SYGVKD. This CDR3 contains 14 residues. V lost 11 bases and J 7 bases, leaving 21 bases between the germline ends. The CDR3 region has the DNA TGTGCCTCACGAGAAGGGCTAGTTGAGAATGAGCAGTTCTTC. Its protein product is CASREGLVENEQFF.

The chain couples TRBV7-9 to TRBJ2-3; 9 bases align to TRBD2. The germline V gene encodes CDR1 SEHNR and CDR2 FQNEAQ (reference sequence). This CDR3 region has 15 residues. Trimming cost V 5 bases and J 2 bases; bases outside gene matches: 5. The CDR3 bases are TGTGCCAGCAGCGTGAGACTAGCGGTCACAGATACGCAGTATTTT. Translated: CASSVRLAVTDTQYF. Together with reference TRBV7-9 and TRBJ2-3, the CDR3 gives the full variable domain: DTGVSQNPRHKITKRGQNVTFRCDPISEHNRLYWYRQTLGQGPEFLTYFQNEAQLEKSRLLSDRFSAERPKGSFSTLEIQRTEQGDSAMYLCASSVRLAVTDTQYFGPGTRLTVL.

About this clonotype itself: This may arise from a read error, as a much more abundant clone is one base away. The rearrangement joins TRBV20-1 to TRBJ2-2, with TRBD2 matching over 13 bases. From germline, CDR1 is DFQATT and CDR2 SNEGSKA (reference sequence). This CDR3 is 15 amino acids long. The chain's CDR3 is CSSRTSGRVTGELFF. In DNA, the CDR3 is TGCAGTTCTAGGACTAGCGGGAGAGTCACCGGGGAGCTGTTTTTT.

The CDR3 here is CASSPGEGDFALHF. CDR3 DNA: TGTGCCAGCAGCCCGGGCGAGGGGGACTTTGCCCTCCACTTT. This chain uses TRBV7-2 with TRBJ1-6; D is perhaps TRBD1 (6 bases). There are 14 residues in the CDR3. Looked up from germline, CDR1 is SGHTA and CDR2 is FQGNSA. The ends were cut back, 5 bases at V and 14 bases at J, with 19 bases in the middle.

In DNA form, the CDR3 reads TGTGCCTGGAGTGCGGGGTCTGGGGAGACCCAGTACTTC. This codes for CAWSAGSGETQYF. The rearrangement uses TRBV30 and TRBJ2-5; D possibly corresponds to TRBD2 (5 bases). CDR3 size: 13 residues. V was cut by 1 base and J by 5 bases, with 11 bases left in between. The germline gives CDR1 GTSNPN, CDR2 SVGIG (reference sequence).

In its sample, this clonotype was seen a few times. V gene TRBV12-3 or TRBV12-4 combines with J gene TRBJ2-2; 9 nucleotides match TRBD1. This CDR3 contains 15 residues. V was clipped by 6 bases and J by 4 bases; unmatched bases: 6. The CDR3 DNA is TGTGCCAGCAGCACGGGACAGGGTTTCACCGGGGAGCTGTTTTTT. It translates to CASSTGQGFTGELFF.

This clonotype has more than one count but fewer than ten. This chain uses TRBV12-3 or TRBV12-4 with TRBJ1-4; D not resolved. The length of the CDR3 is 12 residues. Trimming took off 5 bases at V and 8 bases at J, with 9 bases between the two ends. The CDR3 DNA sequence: TGTGCCAGCAGTCCCTTGGTGGAAAAACTGTTTTTT. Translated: CASSPLVEKLFF.

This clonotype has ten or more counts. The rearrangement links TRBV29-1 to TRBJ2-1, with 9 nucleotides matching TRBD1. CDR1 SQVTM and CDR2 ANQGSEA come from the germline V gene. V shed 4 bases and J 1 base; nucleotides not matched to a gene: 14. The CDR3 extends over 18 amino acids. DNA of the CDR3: TGCAGCGTTGGAGGGGCCCGGGTGGGGACAGGGTCCTACAATGAGCAGTTCTTC. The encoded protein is CSVGGARVGTGSYNEQFF.

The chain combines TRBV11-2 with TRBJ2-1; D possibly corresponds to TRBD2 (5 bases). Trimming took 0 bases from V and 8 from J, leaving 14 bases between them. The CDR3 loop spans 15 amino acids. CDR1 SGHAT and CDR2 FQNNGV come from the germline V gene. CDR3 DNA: TGTGCCAGCAGCTTAGAGAGGGTATTGATGGATGAGCAGTTCTTC. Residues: CASSLERVLMDEQFF.

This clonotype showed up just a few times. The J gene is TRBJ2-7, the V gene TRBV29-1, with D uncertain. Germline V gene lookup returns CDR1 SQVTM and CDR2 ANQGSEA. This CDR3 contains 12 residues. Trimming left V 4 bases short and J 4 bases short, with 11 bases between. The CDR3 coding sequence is TGCAGCGTTGGAAGAGAGAGGTACGAGCAGTACTTC. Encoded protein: CSVGRERYEQYF.

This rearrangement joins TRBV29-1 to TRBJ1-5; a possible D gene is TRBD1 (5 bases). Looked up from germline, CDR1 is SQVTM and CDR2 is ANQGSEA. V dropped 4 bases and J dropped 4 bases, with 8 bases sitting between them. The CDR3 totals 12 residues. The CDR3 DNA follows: TGCAGCGTTGGGGGGACGAATCAGCCCCAGCATTTT. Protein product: CSVGGTNQPQHF.

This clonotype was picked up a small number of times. Here the CDR3 reads CASSDTDPPYEQYF. The CDR3 region has the DNA TGTGCCAGCAGTGATACGGATCCTCCCTACGAGCAGTACTTC. This chain joins TRBV25-1 and TRBJ2-7; no definite D call. This CDR3 spans 14 amino acids. Germline V gene data show CDR1 as MGHDK and CDR2 as SYGVNS. V was shortened by 3 bases and J by 2 bases, with 11 bases between the two germline ends.

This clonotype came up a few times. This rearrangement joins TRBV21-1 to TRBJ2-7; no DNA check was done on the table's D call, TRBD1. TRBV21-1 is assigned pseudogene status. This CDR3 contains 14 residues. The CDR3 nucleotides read TGTGCCAGCAGCCAGAATGACAGGGGCAACGAGCAGTACTTC. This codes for CASSQNDRGNEQYF.

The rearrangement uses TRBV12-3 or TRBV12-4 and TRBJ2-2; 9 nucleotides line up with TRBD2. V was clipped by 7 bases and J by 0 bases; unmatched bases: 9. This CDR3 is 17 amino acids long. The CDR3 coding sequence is TGTGCCAGCAACTCCGGGCGCGGGAGGGCGAACACCGGGGAGCTGTTTTTT. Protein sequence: CASNSGRGRANTGELFF.

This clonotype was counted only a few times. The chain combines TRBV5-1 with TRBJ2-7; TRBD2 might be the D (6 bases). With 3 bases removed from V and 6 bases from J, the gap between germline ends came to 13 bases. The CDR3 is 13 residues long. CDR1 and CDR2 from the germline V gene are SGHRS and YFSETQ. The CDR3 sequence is CASSSGGPGEQYF. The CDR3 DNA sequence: TGCGCCAGCAGCTCCGGAGGGCCGGGCGAGCAGTACTTC.

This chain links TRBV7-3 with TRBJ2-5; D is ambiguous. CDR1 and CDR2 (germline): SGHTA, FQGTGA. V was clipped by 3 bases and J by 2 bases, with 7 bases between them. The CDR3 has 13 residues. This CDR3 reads CASSFQAQETQYF. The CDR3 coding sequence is TGTGCCAGCAGCTTCCAGGCGCAAGAGACCCAGTACTTC.